The 18 T cell receptor beta chains given below trace back to one sample, sequenced in a study of control samples from healthy donors and cancer patients. Using immunoSEQ multiplex PCR, the repertoire was profiled, and TCRdb retains in-frame clones only, with some absent. The sample contains roughly 120,000 clones, 85% to 95% of which appear only once. Specimen: blood. These receptors were taken from a man under 40 in good health.

This clone has a handful of counts. The chain couples TRBV3-1 (or the pseudogene TRBV3-2) to TRBJ1-1; a possible D gene is TRBD1 (5 bases). This CDR3 is 15 amino acids long. Trimming took off 5 bases at V and 3 bases at J, with 16 bases between the two ends. Germline values: CDR1 LGHDT, CDR2 YNNKEL (reference sequence). CDR3 bases: TGTGCCAGCAGCACTCGGGAAGGGGCGGACACTGAAGCTTTCTTT. The encoded protein is CASSTREGADTEAFF.

The rearrangement joins TRBV9 to TRBJ1-3; D ambiguous. V was shortened by 4 bases and J by 4 bases, with 9 bases between the two germline ends. This CDR3 contains 13 residues. Germline assignment: CDR1 SGDLS and CDR2 YYNGEE. Here the CDR3 reads CASSPTAGNTIYF. The DNA of the CDR3 is TGTGCCAGCAGCCCGACGGCAGGAAACACCATATATTTT.

The chain combines TRBV10-3 with TRBJ2-3; no clear D gene. Between the trimmed V and J ends, which lost 2 bases and 2 bases, there was a span of 5 bases. CDR3 length equals 13 residues. The germline V gene has CDR1 ENHRY and CDR2 SYGVKD. CDR3 DNA: TGTGCCATCAGTGAGGGACCCACAGATACGCAGTATTTT. Its translation is CAISEGPTDTQYF.

The chain uses TRBV5-1 and TRBJ2-7, with D perhaps given as TRBD1 or TRBD2 (6 bases each). Germline lookup yields CDR1 SGHRS and CDR2 YFSETQ. The CDR3 has 15 residues. Trimming pared 3 bases from V and 3 bases from J, leaving 16 bases between. The CDR3 region has the DNA TGCGCCAGCAGCTCCGAGGGGGGTCCCCTCTACGAGCAGTACTTC. Its translation: CASSSEGGPLYEQYF.

The chain joins TRBV30 to TRBJ2-5; D unclear. CDR3 length: 11 amino acids. The germline V and J ends were trimmed by 5 bases and 0 bases, with 4 bases remaining between them. CDR1 GTSNPN and CDR2 SVGIG come from the germline V gene (reference sequence). The CDR3 DNA sequence: TGTGCCTGGTCGTACCAAGAGACCCAGTACTTC. This sequence encodes CAWSYQETQYF.

V usage is TRBV6-5 and J usage is TRBJ1-4; D not certain. This CDR3 comprises 14 residues. V was trimmed by 4 bases and J by 0 bases, leaving 6 bases between them. CDR1 and CDR2 (germline): MNHEY, SVGAGI. CDR3 sequence: CASSSEATNEKLFF. The CDR3 DNA reads as TGTGCCAGCAGTTCAGAAGCAACTAATGAAAAACTGTTTTTT.

The gene calls are TRBV25-1 and TRBJ2-1; D is uncertain. The CDR3 runs 14 residues. Germline CDR1 reads MGHDK; CDR2 reads SYGVNS. V dropped 3 bases and J dropped 0 bases, with 6 bases sitting between them. The CDR3 region is CASSEESSYNEQFF. The DNA for the CDR3 is TGTGCCAGCAGTGAGGAGAGCTCCTACAATGAGCAGTTCTTC.

This clone was seen a single time. This sequence joins TRBV30 and TRBJ1-1; D ambiguous. CDR1 is GTSNPN and CDR2 is SVGIG in the germline V gene (reference sequence). Trimming left V 1 base short and J 0 bases short, with 6 bases between. This CDR3 contains 13 residues. CDR3 bases: TGTGCCTGGAGTGGGACGGTGAACACTGAAGCTTTCTTT. Protein sequence: CAWSGTVNTEAFF.

With regard to this clone: The sample contains more than one DNA sequence encoding this CDR3. The chain couples TRBV4-3 to TRBJ2-1; possibly TRBD1 for D (6 bases). The CDR3 runs 15 residues. Germline CDR1 reads LGHNA; CDR2 reads YSLEER. Trimming took off 0 bases at V and 3 bases at J, with 9 bases between the two ends. CDR3: CASSQDQGSYNEQFF. CDR3 nucleotides: TGCGCCAGCAGCCAAGATCAGGGGAGCTACAATGAGCAGTTCTTC.

The chain employs TRBV10-3 and TRBJ1-5; perhaps TRBD1 as D (6 bases). The CDR3 runs to 16 residues. V lost 10 bases and J lost 0, with 19 bases in between. CDR1 is ENHRY and CDR2 is SYGVKD in the germline V gene. CDR3 in DNA: TGTGCCAAGAAGGGCCGACAGGAGCATAGCAATCAGCCCCAGCATTTT. It is translated as CAKKGRQEHSNQPQHF.

This chain uses TRBV5-8 with TRBJ2-7; 9 positions agree with TRBD1. This CDR3 has 15 amino acids. The ends lost 4 bases at V and 2 bases at J; junction bases unmatched: 7. Germline values: CDR1 SGHTS, CDR2 YDEGEE. The CDR3 region is CASSLPGTGPYEQYF. DNA of the CDR3: TGTGCCAGCAGCCTACCCGGGACAGGGCCCTACGAGCAGTACTTC. Together with reference TRBV5-8 and TRBJ2-7, the CDR3 gives the full variable domain: EAGVTQSPTHLIKTRGQQATLRCSPISGHTSVYWYQQALGLGLQFLLWYDEGEERNRGNFPPRFSGRQFPNYSSELNVNALELEDSALYLCASSLPGTGPYEQYFGPGTRLTVT.

This rearrangement joins TRBV7-9 to TRBJ2-6, with 7 bases aligning to TRBD1. Germline V gives CDR1 SEHNR, CDR2 FQNEAQ (reference sequence). This CDR3 has 16 residues. V was pared by 4 bases and J by 2 bases, with 5 bases of the junction left unmatched. This CDR3 reads CASSSPQGAGANVLTF. CDR3 nucleotides: TGTGCCAGCAGCTCACCCCAGGGGGCTGGGGCCAACGTCCTGACTTTC.

For the CDR3, the DNA is TGTGCCAGCTCACTCCCAGGGGCAACTAATGAAAAACTGTTTTTT. Its translation is CASSLPGATNEKLFF. V gene TRBV18 combines with J gene TRBJ1-4; the D gene is possibly TRBD1 (6 bases). Trimming left V 4 bases short and J 0 bases short, with 9 bases between. The CDR3 spans 15 residues. Germline loops: CDR1 KGHSH, CDR2 LQKENI.

This sequence joins TRBV11-3 and TRBJ2-3; 9 positions agree with TRBD1. Germline trimming cut 4 bases from V and 6 bases from J; bases unmatched to any gene: 5. Germline lookup yields CDR1 SGHNT and CDR2 YENEEA. This CDR3 is 14 amino acids long. Written as DNA, the CDR3 is TGTGCCAGCAGCTCCGGGACAGGGATGGATACGCAGTATTTT. Translating it yields CASSSGTGMDTQYF.

The rearrangement joins TRBV18 to TRBJ2-2; no reliable D call. CDR3 length equals 17 residues. Trimming removed 0 bases at V and 1 base at J, with 12 bases between. The germline CDR1 and CDR2 sequences are KGHSH and LQKENI. Written as DNA, the CDR3 is TGTGCCAGCTCACCACCGAACCGACTTATGAACACCGGGGAGCTGTTTTTT. Its protein product is CASSPPNRLMNTGELFF.

This sequence joins TRBV27 and TRBJ1-1; perhaps TRBD1 as D (5 bases). Germline V gene data show CDR1 as MNHEY and CDR2 as SMNVEV (reference sequence). The CDR3 sequence is 15 residues long. The ends were cut back, 0 bases at V and 0 bases at J, with 8 bases in the middle. CDR3 in DNA: TGTGCCAGCAGTTTATCGGGGCCCGTGAACACTGAAGCTTTCTTT. This gives the protein CASSLSGPVNTEAFF.

This clone appeared once. The gene calls are TRBV6-5 and TRBJ2-2; maybe TRBD1 (6 bases). The germline CDR1 and CDR2 sequences are MNHEY and SVGAGI. V was clipped by 3 bases and J by 6 bases, with 14 bases between them. This CDR3 spans 15 amino acids. This chain's CDR3 is CASSYEGVSPGELFF. CDR3 sequence (DNA): TGTGCCAGCAGTTATGAGGGGGTGAGCCCCGGGGAGCTGTTTTTT.

V and J are TRBV5-1 and TRBJ1-4, with a weak D call TRBD1 (6 bases). The V and J ends lost 1 base and 4 bases respectively, with 11 bases between them. Germline lookup yields CDR1 SGHRS and CDR2 YFSETQ. The CDR3 has 15 residues. In nucleotides, the CDR3 is TGCGCCAGCAGCTTGACAGGGCTTAATAATGAAAAACTGTTTTTT. Residues: CASSLTGLNNEKLFF. The variable domain in full, completed from reference TRBV5-1 and TRBJ1-4, reads KAGVTQTPRYLIKTRGQQVTLSCSPISGHRSVSWYQQTPGQGLQFLFEYFSETQRNKGNFPGRFSGRQFSNSRSEMNVSTLELGDSALYLCASSLTGLNNEKLFFGSGTQLSVL.